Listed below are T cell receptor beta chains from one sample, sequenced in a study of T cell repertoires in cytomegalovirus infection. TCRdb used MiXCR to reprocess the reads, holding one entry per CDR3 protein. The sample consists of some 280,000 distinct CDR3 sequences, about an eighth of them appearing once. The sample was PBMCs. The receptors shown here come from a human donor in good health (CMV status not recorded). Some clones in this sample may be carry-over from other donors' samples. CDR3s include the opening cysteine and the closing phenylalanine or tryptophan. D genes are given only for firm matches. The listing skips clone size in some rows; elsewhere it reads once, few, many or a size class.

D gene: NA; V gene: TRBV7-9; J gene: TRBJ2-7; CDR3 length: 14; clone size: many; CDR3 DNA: TGTGCCAGCAGCGTAGTCGCGGGGACCTACGAGCAGTACTTC; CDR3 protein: CASSVVAGTYEQYF
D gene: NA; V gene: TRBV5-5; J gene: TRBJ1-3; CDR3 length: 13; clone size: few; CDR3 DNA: TGTGCCAGCAGCTTAACCTCTGGAAACACCATATATTTT; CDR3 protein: CASSLTSGNTIYF
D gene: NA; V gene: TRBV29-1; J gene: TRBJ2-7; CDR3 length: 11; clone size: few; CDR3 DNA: TGCAGCGTTGACAGGGCGGGCGAGCAGTACTTC; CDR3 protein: CSVDRAGEQYF
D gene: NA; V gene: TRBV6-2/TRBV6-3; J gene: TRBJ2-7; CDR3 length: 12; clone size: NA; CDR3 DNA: TGTGCCAGCAGTTACTCTCCCTACGAGCAGTACTTC; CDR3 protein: CASSYSPYEQYF
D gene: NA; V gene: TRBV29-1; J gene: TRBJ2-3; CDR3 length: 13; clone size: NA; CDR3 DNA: TGCAGCGTCTCGCTCCCGGGGGCAGATACGCAGTATTTT; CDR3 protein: CSVSLPGADTQYF
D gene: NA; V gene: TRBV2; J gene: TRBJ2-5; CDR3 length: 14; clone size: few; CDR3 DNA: TGTGCCAGCAGTGAGAGGGGAGGGGGGGAGACCCAGTACTTC; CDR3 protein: CASSERGGGETQYF
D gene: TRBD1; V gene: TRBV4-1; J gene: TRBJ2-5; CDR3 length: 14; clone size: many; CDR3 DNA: TGCGCCAGCAGCCAAGGACAGGGCGGGGAGACCCAGTACTTC; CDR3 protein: CASSQGQGGETQYF
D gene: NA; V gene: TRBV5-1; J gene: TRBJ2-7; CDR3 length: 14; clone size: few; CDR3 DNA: TGCGCCAGCAGCTACGGAACGACGGTGATGGGGCAGTACTTC; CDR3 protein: CASSYGTTVMGQYF
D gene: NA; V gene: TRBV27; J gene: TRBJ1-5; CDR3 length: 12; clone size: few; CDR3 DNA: TGTGCCAGCAGTTTAAGAGGTGGGCCCCAGCATTTT; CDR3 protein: CASSLRGGPQHF
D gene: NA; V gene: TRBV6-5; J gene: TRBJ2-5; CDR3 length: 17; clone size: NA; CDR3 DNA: TGTGCCAGCAGCCTGGGTAGGGGCCTCCCTTACCAAGAGACCCAGTACTTC; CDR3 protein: CASSLGRGLPYQETQYF
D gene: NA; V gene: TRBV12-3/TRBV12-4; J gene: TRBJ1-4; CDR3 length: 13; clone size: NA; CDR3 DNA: TGTGCCAGCAGGCAGGGGCTTGGAGAAAAACTGTTTTTT; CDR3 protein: CASRQGLGEKLFF
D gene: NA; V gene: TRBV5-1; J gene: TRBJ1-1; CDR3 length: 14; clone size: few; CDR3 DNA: TGCGCCAGCAGCTTGATGTGGGGCCAAACTGAAGCTTTCTTT; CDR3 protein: CASSLMWGQTEAFF
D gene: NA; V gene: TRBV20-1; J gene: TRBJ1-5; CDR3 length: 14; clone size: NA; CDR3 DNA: TGCAGTGCTAGAGATGGGTGGGGGAATCAGCCCCAGCATTTT; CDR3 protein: CSARDGWGNQPQHF
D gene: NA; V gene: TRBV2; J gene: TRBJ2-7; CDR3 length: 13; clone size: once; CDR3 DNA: TGTGCCACTAGGACACCACAAACCTACGAGCAGTACTTC; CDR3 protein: CATRTPQTYEQYF
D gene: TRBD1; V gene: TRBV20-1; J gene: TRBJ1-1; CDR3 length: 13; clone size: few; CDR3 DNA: TGCAGTGCTAGGACAGGGATGAACACTGAAGCTTTCTTT; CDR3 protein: CSARTGMNTEAFF
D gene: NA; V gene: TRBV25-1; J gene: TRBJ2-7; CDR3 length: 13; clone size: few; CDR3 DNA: TGTGCCAGCAGTGTAATTGGATCCTACGAGCAGTACTTC; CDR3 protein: CASSVIGSYEQYF
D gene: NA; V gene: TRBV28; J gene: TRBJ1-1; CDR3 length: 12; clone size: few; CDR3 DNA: TGTGCCAGCAGTTTAAGTTTCACTGAAGCTTTCTTT; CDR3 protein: CASSLSFTEAFF
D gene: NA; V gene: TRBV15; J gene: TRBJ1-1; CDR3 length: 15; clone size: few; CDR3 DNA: TGTGCCACCAGCAGAGCTTTTCAGGGGAACACTGAAGCTTTCTTT; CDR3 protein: CATSRAFQGNTEAFF